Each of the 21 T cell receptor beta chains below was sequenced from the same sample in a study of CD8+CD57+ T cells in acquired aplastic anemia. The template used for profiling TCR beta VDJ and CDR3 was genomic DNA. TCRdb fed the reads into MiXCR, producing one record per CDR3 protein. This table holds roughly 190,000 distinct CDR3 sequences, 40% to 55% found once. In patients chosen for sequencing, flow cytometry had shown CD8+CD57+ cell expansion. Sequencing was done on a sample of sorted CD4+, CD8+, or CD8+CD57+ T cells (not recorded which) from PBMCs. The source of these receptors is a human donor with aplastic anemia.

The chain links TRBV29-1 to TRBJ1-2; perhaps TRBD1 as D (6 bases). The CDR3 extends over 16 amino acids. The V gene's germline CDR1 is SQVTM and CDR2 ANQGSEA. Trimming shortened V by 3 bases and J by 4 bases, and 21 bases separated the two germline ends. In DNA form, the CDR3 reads TGCAGCGTTGAGTCAAGCCAGGGGACTCAACCCTATGGCTACACCTTC. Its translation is CSVESSQGTQPYGYTF.

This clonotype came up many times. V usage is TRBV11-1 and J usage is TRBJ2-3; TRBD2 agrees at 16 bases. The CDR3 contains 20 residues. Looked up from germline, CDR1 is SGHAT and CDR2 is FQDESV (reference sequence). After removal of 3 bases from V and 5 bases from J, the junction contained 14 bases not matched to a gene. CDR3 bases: TGTGCCAGCAGCTTCAGACCCCCCTCGGGACTAGCGGGAGGGTTAGATACGCAGTATTTT. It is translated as CASSFRPPSGLAGGLDTQYF.

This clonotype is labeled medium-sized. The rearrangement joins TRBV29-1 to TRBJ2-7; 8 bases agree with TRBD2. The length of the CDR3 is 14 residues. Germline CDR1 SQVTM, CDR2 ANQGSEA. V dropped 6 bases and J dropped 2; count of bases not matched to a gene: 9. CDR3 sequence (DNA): TGCAGCGTCCTTCTCTCGGGAGGGCCCTACGAGCAGTACTTC. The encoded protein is CSVLLSGGPYEQYF.

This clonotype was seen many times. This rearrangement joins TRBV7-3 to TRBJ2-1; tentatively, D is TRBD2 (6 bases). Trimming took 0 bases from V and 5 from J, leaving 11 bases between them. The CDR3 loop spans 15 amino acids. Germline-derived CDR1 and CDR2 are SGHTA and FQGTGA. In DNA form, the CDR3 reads TGTGCCAGCAGCTTAACGGGGGGTTTCGACAATGAGCAGTTCTTC. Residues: CASSLTGGFDNEQFF.

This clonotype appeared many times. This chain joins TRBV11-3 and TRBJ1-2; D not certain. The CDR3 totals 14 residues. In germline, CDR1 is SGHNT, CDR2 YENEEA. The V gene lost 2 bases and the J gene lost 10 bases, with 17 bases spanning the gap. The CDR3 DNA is TGTGCCAGCAGCTTAATGGATGGCTCTGCTTACTACACCTTC. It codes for CASSLMDGSAYYTF.

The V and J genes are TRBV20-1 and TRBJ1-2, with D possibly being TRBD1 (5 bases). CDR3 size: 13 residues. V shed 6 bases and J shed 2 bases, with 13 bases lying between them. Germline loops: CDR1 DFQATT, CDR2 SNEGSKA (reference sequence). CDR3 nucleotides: TGCAGTGCGCCATCGGGGGGAAACTATGGCTACACCTTC. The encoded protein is CSAPSGGNYGYTF.

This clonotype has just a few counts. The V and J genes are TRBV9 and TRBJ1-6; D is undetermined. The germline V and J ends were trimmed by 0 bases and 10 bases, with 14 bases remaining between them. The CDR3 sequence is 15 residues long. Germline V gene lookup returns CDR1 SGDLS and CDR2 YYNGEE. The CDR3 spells CASSVVMGWESPLHF. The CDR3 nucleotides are TGTGCCAGCAGCGTAGTTATGGGATGGGAATCACCCCTCCACTTT.

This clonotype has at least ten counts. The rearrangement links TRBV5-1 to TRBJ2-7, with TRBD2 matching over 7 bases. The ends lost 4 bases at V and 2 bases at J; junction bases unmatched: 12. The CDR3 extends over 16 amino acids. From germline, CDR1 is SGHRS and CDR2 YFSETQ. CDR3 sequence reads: CASSTPRGGSTYEQYF. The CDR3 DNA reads TGCGCCAGCAGCACCCCAAGGGGCGGGAGCACCTACGAGCAGTACTTC.

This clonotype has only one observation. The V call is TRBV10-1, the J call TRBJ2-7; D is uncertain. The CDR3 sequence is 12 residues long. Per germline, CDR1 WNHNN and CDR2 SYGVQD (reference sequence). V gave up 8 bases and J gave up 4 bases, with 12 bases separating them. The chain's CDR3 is CASGRDTYEQYF. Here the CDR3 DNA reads TGCGCCAGCGGACGCGATACTTACGAGCAGTACTTC.

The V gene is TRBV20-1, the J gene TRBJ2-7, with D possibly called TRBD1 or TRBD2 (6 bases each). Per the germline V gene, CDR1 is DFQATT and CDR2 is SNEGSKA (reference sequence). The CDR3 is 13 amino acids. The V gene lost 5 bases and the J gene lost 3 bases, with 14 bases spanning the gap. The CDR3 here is CSARVGGGYEQYF. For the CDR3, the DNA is TGCAGTGCTCGTGTGGGGGGCGGCTACGAGCAGTACTTC.

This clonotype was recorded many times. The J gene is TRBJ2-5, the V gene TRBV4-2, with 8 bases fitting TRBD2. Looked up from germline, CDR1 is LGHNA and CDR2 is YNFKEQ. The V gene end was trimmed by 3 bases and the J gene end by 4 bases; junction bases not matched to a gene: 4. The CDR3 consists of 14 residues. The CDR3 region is CASSHSGKGETQYF. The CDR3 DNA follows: TGTGCCAGCAGCCATAGCGGGAAGGGAGAGACCCAGTACTTC.

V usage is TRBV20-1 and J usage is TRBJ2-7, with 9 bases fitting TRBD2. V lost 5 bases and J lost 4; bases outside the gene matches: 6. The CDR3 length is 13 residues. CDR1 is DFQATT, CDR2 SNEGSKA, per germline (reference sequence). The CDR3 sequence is CSARRGGRYEQYF. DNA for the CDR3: TGCAGTGCTCGGCGGGGGGGCCGGTACGAGCAGTACTTC.

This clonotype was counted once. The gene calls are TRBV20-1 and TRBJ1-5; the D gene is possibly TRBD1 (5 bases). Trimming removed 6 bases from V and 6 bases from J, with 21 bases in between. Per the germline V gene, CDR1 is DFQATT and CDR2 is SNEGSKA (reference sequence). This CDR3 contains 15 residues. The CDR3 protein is CSAIARGSGSQPQHF. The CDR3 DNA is TGCAGTGCAATCGCTCGGGGCTCAGGGAGTCAGCCCCAGCATTTT.

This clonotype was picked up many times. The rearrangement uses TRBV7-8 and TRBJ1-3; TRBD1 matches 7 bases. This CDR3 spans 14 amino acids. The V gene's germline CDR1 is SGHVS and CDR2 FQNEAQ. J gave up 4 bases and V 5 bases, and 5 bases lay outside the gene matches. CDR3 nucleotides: TGTGCCAGCAGCCCTCGGGACAGCGGAAACACCATATATTTT. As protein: CASSPRDSGNTIYF.

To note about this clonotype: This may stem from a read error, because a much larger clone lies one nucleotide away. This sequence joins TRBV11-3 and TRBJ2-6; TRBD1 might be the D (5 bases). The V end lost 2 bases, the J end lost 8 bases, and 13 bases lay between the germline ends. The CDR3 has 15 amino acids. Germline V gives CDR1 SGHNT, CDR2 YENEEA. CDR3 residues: CASSLQGSGTNVLTF. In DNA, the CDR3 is TGTGCCAGCAGCTTACAGGGTTCAGGGACCAACGTCCTGACTTTC.

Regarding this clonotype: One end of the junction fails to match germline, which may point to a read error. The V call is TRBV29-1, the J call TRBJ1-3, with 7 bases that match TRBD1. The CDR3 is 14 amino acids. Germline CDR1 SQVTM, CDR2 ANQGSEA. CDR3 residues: CSVQGSGGGNTIYF. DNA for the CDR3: TGCAGCGTTCAGGGGTCAGGGGGTGGAAATACCATATATTTT.

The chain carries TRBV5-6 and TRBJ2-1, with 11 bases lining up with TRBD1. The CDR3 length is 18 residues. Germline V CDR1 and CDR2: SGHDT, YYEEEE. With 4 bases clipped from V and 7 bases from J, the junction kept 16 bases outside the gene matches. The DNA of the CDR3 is TGTGCCAGCAGCCGCAGGATCTATGGGACAGGGGGTTTTAATGAGCAGTTCTTC. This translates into CASSRRIYGTGGFNEQFF.

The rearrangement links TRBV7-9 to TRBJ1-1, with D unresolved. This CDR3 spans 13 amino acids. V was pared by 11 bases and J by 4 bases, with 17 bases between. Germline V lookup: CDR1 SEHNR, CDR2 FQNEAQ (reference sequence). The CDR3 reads CAFSSLGPTEAFF. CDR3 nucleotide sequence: TGTGCCTTCAGCAGTTTAGGTCCCACTGAAGCTTTCTTT.

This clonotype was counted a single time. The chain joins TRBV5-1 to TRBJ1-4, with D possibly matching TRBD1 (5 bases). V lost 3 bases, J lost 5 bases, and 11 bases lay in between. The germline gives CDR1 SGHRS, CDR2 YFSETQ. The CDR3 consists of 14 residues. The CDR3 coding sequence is TGCGCCAGCAGCTCTGGGGACGCAAATGAAAAACTGTTTTTT. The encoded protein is CASSSGDANEKLFF.

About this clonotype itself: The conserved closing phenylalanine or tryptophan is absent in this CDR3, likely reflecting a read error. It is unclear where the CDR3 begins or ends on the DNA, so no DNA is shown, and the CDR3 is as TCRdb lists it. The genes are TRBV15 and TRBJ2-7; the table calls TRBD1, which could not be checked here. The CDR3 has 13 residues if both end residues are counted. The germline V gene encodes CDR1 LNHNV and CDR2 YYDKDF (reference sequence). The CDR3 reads CATSRVRGVGQTP.

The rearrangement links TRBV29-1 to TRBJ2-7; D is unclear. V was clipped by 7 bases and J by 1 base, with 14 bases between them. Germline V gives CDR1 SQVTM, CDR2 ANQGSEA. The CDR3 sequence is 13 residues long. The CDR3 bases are TGCAGCGGCACGCCTGGGCCTTCCTACGAGCAGTACTTC. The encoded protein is CSGTPGPSYEQYF.